Below, one T cell receptor (beta chain) is given with its context. This CDR3 region has 13 residues. In germline, CDR1 is ENHRY, CDR2 SYGVKD. V was pared by 10 bases and J by 1 base, with 13 bases between. Data came from immunoSEQ multiplex PCR; TCRdb stores just in-frame clones and leaves some out. Of approximately 200,000 clones listed, about 94% are singletons. This specimen comes from a study of T cell responses to AZD1222 COVID-19 vaccine. The TCR sequence derives from an adult who received the AZD1222 COVID-19 vaccine. V and J are TRBV10-3 and TRBJ1-1, with a weak D call TRBD1 (6 bases). The material sequenced was peripheral blood, taken 28 days after the second AZD1222 dose. The CDR3 region is CASQQGTNTEAFF. The DNA of the CDR3 is TGTGCCAGCCAACAGGGAACGAACACTGAAGCTTTCTTT.